The source of this TCR beta chain is a study of shared clonotypes between healthy human individuals. The CDR3 is 14 amino acids. Germline loops: CDR1 SSHAT, CDR2 FNYEAQ (reference sequence). Subsets obtained from CD4+ cells comprised CD45RA+ naive and CD45RA-negative memory cells. Profiling relied on immunoSEQ multiplex PCR, and the TCRdb table lists in-frame clones only, not all of them. The sample lists approximately 980,000 clones, about three quarters seen once, with around 1.4% in the top ten. Broader study findings: Donor clonotype sharing was expected to depend on sequencing depth. Incompleteness in sorted-subset sequencing, despite large depth, was shown by rarefaction. Shared clonotypes across all four donors exceeded non-shared ones in generation probability.

Notes on this clone: Antigen unknown. Germline is not matched at one junction end, which may reflect a read error.

The V call is TRBV7-7, the J call TRBJ2-1, with D unresolved. Sequencing was carried out using memory CD4+ T cells sorted from blood. The subset was: CD45RA-negative fraction. This clonotype was sampled from a man younger than 30 in good health. CDR3: CASSLSPGANEQFF. The DNA for the CDR3 is TGTGCTAGCAGCTTGAGCCCAGGAGCTAATGAGCAGTTCTTC.